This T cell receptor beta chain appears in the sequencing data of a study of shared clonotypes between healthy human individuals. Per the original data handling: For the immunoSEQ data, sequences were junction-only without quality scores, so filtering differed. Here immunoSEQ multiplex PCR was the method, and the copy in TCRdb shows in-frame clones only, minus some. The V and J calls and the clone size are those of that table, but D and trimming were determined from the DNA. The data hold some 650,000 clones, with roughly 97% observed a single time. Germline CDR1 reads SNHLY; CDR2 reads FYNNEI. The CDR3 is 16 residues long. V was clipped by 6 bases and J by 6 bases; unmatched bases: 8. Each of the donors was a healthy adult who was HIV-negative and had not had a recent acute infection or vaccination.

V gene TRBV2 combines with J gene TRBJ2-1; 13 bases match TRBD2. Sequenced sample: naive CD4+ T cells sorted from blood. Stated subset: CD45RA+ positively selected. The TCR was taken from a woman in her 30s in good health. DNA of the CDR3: TGTGCCAGCAGCGCAAGGACTAGCGGGAGTCGCAATGAGCAGTTCTTC. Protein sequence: CASSARTSGSRNEQFF.